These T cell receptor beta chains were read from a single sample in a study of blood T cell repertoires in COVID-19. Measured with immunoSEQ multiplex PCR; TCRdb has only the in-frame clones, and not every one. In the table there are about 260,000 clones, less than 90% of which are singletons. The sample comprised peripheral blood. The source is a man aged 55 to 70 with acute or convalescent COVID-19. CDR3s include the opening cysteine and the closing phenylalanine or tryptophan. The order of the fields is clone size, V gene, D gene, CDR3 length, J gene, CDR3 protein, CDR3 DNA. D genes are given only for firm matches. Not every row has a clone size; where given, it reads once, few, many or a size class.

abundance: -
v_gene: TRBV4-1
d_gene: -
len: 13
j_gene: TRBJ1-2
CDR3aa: CASSSGGNYGYTF
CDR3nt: TGCGCCAGCAGCTCCGGGGGTAACTATGGCTACACCTTC

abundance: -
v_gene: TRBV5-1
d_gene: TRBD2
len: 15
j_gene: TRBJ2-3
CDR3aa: CASSFGLVQTDTQYF
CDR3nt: TGCGCCAGCAGCTTCGGACTAGTACAAACAGATACGCAGTATTTT

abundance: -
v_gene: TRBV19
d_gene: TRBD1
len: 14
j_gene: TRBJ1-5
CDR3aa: CASSYQGANQPQHF
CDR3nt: TGTGCCAGTAGCTACCAGGGGGCAAATCAGCCCCAGCATTTT

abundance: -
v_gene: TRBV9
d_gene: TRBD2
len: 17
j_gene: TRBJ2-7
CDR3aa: CASSGGTSGVNLYEQYF
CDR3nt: TGTGCCAGCAGCGGCGGGACTAGCGGGGTAAACCTCTACGAGCAGTACTTC

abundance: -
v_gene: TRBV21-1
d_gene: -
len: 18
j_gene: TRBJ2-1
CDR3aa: CASSTRTSRSPPYNEQFF
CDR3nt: TGTGCCAGCAGCACCCGGACTAGTCGGTCCCCCCCCTACAATGAGCAGTTCTTC

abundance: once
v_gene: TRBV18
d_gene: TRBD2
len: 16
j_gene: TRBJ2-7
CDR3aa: CASSPLAGGRSYEQYF
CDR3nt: TGTGCCAGCTCACCACTAGCGGGGGGCCGCTCCTACGAGCAGTACTTC

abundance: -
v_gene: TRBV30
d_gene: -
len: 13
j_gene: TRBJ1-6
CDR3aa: CAWSVQGGSPLHF
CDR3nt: TGTGCCTGGAGTGTACAGGGAGGGTCACCCCTCCACTTT

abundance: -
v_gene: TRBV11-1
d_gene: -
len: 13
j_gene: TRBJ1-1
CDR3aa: CASSLDAGNEAFF
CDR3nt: TGTGCCAGCAGCTTAGACGCAGGGAACGAAGCTTTCTTT

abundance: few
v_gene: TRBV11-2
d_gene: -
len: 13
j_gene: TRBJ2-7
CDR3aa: CASSLTGPHEQYF
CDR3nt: TGTGCCAGCAGCTTAACTGGGCCCCACGAGCAGTACTTC

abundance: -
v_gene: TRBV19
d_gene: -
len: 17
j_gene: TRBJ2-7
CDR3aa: CASSKFAVRGRAYEQYF
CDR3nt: TGTGCCAGTAGTAAGTTTGCGGTCAGGGGAAGAGCGTACGAGCAGTACTTC

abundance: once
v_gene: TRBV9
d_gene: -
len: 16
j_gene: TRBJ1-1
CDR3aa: CASSSGTSIWGTEAFF
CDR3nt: TGTGCCAGCAGCTCCGGGACATCCATCTGGGGCACTGAAGCTTTCTTT

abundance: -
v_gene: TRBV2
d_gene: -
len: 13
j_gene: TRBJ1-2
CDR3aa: CASRYRADYGYTF
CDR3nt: TGTGCCAGCAGATACAGGGCTGACTATGGCTACACCTTC

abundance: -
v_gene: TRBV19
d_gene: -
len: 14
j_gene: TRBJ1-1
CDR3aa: CASSIQGGNTEAFF
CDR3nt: TGTGCCAGTAGTATTCAAGGGGGGAACACTGAAGCTTTCTTT

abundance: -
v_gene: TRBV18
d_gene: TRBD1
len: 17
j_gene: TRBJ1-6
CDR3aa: CASSFAPGQGYNSPLHF
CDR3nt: TGTGCCAGCTCATTCGCTCCGGGACAGGGGTATAATTCACCCCTCCACTTT

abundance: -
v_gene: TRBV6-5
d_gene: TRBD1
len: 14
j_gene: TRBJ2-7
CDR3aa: CASSSGTGGSEQYF
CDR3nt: TGTGCCAGCAGTTCCGGGACAGGGGGGAGCGAGCAGTACTTC

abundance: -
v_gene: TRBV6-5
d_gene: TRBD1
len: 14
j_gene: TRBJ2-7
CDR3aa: CASRGGTLSYEQYF
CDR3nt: TGTGCCAGCAGAGGGGGCACCCTCTCCTACGAGCAGTACTTC

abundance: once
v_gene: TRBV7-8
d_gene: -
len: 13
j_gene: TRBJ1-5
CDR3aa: CASSHQGYQPQHF
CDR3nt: TGTGCCAGCAGCCATCAGGGCTATCAGCCCCAGCATTTT

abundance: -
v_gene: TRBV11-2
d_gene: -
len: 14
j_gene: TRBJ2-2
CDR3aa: CASSFTGLAGELFF
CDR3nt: TGTGCCAGCAGCTTCACAGGTCTAGCCGGGGAGCTGTTTTTT

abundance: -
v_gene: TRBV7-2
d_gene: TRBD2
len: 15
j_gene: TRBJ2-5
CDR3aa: CASSSLLAGVPTQYF
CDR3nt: TGTGCCAGCAGTTCCCTTTTAGCGGGAGTTCCGACCCAGTACTTC

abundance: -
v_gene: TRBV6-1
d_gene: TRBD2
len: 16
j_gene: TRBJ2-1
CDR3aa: CASSEGEGGSYNEQFF
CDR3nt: TGTGCCAGCAGTGAAGGGGAGGGAGGCTCCTACAATGAGCAGTTCTTC

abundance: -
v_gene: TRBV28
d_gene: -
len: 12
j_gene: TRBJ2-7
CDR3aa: CASSSDSYEQYF
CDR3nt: TGTGCCAGCAGTTCGGACAGCTACGAGCAGTACTTC

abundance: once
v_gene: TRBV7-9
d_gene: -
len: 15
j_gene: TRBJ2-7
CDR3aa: CASSSKRADSYEQYF
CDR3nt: TGTGCCAGCAGCTCCAAGCGCGCAGACTCCTACGAGCAGTACTTC

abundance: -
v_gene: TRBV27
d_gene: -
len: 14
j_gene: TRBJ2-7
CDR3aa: CASSRSGGCYEQYF
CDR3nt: TGTGCCAGCAGTAGGTCAGGAGGGTGCTACGAGCAGTACTTC

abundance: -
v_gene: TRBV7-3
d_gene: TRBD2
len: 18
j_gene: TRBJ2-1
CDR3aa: CASSLYPRRRGSNNEQFF
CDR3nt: TGTGCCAGCAGCTTATATCCCCGCCGGCGGGGGAGTAACAATGAGCAGTTCTTC

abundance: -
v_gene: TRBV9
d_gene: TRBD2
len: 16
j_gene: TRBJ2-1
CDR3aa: CASSIRTSGTFHEQFF
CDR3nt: TGTGCCAGCAGCATCCGGACTAGCGGGACCTTCCATGAGCAGTTCTTC

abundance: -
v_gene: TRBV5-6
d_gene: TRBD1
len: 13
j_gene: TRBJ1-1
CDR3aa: CASRRTGETEAFF
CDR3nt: TGTGCCAGCCGACGGACAGGGGAAACTGAAGCTTTCTTT

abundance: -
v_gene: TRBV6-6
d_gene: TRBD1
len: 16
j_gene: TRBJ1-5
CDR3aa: CASSYSAGQGAQPQHF
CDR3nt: TGTGCCAGCAGTTACTCGGCGGGACAGGGGGCACAGCCCCAGCATTTT

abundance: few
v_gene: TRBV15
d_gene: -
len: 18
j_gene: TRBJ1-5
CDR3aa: CATSRDNIGRVSNQPQHF
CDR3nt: TGTGCCACCAGCAGAGACAATATCGGCAGGGTTAGCAATCAGCCCCAGCATTTT

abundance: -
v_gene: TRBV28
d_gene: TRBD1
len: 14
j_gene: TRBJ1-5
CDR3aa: CASQIGTGGQPQHF
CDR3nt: TGTGCCAGCCAGATAGGGACAGGGGGTCAGCCCCAGCATTTT

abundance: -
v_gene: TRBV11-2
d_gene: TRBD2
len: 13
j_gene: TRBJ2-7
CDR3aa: CASSMGLAGEQYF
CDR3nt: TGTGCCAGCAGCATGGGACTAGCCGGCGAGCAGTACTTC

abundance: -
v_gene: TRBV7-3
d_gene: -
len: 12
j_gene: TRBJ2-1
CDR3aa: CASSLIALPEFF
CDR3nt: TGTGCCAGCAGCTTAATAGCGCTACCGGAGTTCTTC